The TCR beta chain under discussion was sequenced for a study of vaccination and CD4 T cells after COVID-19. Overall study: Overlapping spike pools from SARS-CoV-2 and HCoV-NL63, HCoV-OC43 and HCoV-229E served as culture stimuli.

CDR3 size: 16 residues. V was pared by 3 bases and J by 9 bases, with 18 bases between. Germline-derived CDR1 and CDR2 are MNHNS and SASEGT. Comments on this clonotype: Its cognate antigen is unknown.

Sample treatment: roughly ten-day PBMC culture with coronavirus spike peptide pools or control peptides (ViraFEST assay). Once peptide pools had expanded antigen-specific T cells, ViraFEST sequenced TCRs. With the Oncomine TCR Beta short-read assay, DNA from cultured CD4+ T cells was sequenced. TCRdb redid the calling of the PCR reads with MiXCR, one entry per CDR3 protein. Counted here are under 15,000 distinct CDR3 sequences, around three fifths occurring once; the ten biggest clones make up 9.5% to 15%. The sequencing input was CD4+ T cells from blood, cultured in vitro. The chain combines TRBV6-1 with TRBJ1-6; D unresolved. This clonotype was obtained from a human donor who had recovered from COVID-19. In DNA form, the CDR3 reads TGTGCCAGCAGTGATTGGAGGAGCGGTGTAGGTTCACCCCTCCACTTT. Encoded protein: CASSDWRSGVGSPLHF.